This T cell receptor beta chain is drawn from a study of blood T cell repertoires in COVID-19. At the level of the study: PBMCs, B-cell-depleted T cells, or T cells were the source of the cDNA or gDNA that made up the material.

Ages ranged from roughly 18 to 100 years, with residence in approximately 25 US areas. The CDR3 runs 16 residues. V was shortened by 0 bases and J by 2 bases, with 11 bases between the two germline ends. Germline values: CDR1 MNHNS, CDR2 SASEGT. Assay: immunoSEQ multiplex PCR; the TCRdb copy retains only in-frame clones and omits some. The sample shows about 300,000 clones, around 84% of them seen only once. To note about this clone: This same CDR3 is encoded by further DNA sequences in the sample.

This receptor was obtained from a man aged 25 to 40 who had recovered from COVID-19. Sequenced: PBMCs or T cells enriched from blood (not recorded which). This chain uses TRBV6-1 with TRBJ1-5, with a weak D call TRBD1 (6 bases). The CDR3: CASSEARRTGNQPQHF. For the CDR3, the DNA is TGTGCCAGCAGTGAAGCGCGTAGGACAGGCAATCAGCCCCAGCATTTT.